A selection of T cell receptor beta chains follows, all from one sample in a study of blood T cell repertoires in COVID-19. Measured with immunoSEQ multiplex PCR; TCRdb has only the in-frame clones, and not every one. The top ten hold approximately 9.4% of the sample, which has around 260,000 clones, about 89% seen once. What was sequenced was peripheral blood. The source is a man aged 35-49 years who had recovered from COVID-19. CDR3s include the opening cysteine and the closing phenylalanine or tryptophan. The order of the fields is clone size, D gene, J gene, V gene, CDR3 DNA, CDR3 protein. A D gene is named only where the DNA matches it firmly. The size entry is marked missing in some rows and otherwise reads once, few, many or a size class.

>-|-|TRBJ1-2|TRBV7-9
TGTGCCAGCAGCCCTAGGCCCAGGGATCATGGCTACACCTTC
CASSPRPRDHGYTF
>once|TRBD1|TRBJ1-5|TRBV15
TGTGCCACCAGCAGAGTGCCTACAGGGGGCGGTCAGCCCCAGCATTTT
CATSRVPTGGGQPQHF
>-|-|TRBJ2-7|TRBV6-4
TGTGCCAGCAGTGTCCGTAGGGAACCTCAGGGGAAGGCGTGCGAGCAGTACTTC
CASSVRREPQGKACEQYF
>-|TRBD1|TRBJ1-2|TRBV27
TGTGCCAGCAGTTCGGGACAGGGCTATGGCTACACCTTC
CASSSGQGYGYTF
>-|TRBD2|TRBJ2-5|TRBV7-2
TGTGCCAGCAGCTCCTTAGCGGGGGGGCAAGAGACCCAGTACTTC
CASSSLAGGQETQYF
>-|-|TRBJ1-2|TRBV4-1
TGCGCCAGCAGCCAAGATATCCAGTACTATGGCTACACCTTC
CASSQDIQYYGYTF
>once|TRBD2|TRBJ2-7|TRBV3-1/TRBV3-2
TGTGCCAGCAGCAACGTAGCGGGGGGACATTCCTACGAGCAGTACTTC
CASSNVAGGHSYEQYF
>-|-|TRBJ1-1|TRBV5-1
TGCGCCAGCAGCCCGGACAGCAAGGGCACTGAAGCTTTCTTT
CASSPDSKGTEAFF
>-|-|TRBJ2-3|TRBV7-3
TGTGCCAGCAGCTGGGGGGACTCTGTCACAGATACGCAGTATTTT
CASSWGDSVTDTQYF
>-|-|TRBJ2-3|TRBV6-2/TRBV6-3
TGTGCCAGCAGTTACAAGTTAACAGGGCAATATACTAGCACAGATACGCAGTATTTT
CASSYKLTGQYTSTDTQYF
>-|TRBD1|TRBJ2-2|TRBV5-1
TGCGCCAGCAGGCCCGGGACAGGGAACACCGGGGAGCTGTTTTTT
CASRPGTGNTGELFF
>-|-|TRBJ2-5|TRBV6-2/TRBV6-3
TGTGCCAGCAGTCGACCAGGATCACAAGAGACCCAGTACTTC
CASSRPGSQETQYF
>few|TRBD1|TRBJ1-6|TRBV10-3
TGTGCCATCAGGCCGGGACAGGGGAATTCACCCCTCCACTTT
CAIRPGQGNSPLHF
>-|TRBD2|TRBJ2-2|TRBV5-4
TGTGCCAGCAGCTTGGAACTAGCGGGAGGGCTGACCGGGGAGCTGTTTTTT
CASSLELAGGLTGELFF
>-|-|TRBJ2-3|TRBV9
TGTGCCAGCAGCGTAGGTTTTAGCGGCACAGATACGCAGTATTTT
CASSVGFSGTDTQYF
>-|TRBD2|TRBJ2-1|TRBV3-1/TRBV3-2
TGTGCCAGCAGCCAGATTTCGGGACTAGCGGGGGCAATTTACAATGAGCAGTTCTTC
CASSQISGLAGAIYNEQFF
>-|TRBD2|TRBJ2-3|TRBV2
TGTGCCAGCAGGCCTTATGGGCTAGCGGGGAGCACAGATACGCAGTATTTT
CASRPYGLAGSTDTQYF
>once|TRBD2|TRBJ2-7|TRBV7-9
TGTGCCAGCAGCTTCATTAGCGGACTAGCGGCCTACGAGCAGTACTTC
CASSFISGLAAYEQYF
>once|-|TRBJ1-2|TRBV18
TGTGCCAGCTCACCCGCGGGGCGCGACTATGGCTACACCTTC
CASSPAGRDYGYTF
>-|TRBD2|TRBJ2-3|TRBV11-2
TGTGCCAGCAGCCCCTTGAGCGGGAGGGCCGGAGATACGCAGTATTTT
CASSPLSGRAGDTQYF
>-|TRBD2|TRBJ2-2|TRBV4-1
TGCGCCAGCAGCCAAGGCCTAGCGGGCACCGGGGAGCTGTTTTTT
CASSQGLAGTGELFF
>-|-|TRBJ2-4|TRBV21-1
TGTGCCAGCAGCAAAGGAGAGACAGGGGCTGACAAAAACATTCAGTACTTC
CASSKGETGADKNIQYF